A selection of T cell receptor beta chains follows, all from one sample in a study of shared clonotypes between healthy human individuals. Profiling relied on immunoSEQ multiplex PCR, and the TCRdb table lists in-frame clones only, not all of them. The sample yields more than 550,000 clones, roughly 87% seen once. The sequenced material came from memory CD8+ T cells from PBMCs. Receptor source: a young man in good health. Some clones in this sample may be carry-over from other donors' samples. The CDR3 runs from the conserved cysteine through the conserved F or W. A D gene is named only where the DNA matches it firmly. Not all rows give a size; the values are once, few, many and, for expanded clones, a class.

D gene	clone size	J gene	V gene	CDR3 DNA	CDR3 protein
-	-	TRBJ2-2	TRBV10-1	TGCGCCAGCAGTTCTACCGGGACACCCCGTGTGGGCACCGGGGAGCTGTTTTTT	CASSSTGTPRVGTGELFF
TRBD1	-	TRBJ1-6	TRBV30	TGTGCCTCGACAGGGAGCTATAATTCACCCCTCCACTTT	CASTGSYNSPLHF
TRBD1	once	TRBJ2-1	TRBV5-6	TGTGCCAGCAGCTTGGGGCTCCAGGGGGCAACCAATGAGCAGTTCTTC	CASSLGLQGATNEQFF
-	-	TRBJ2-7	TRBV27	TGTGCCAGCAGTTTAAGCGCCAGCGGTTCCTACGAGCAGTACTTC	CASSLSASGSYEQYF
TRBD2	-	TRBJ2-7	TRBV9	TGTGCCAGCAGCGTAGCCGGACGGGGGAGGGACGAGCAGTACTTC	CASSVAGRGRDEQYF
-	-	TRBJ2-7	TRBV7-9	TGTGCCAGCAGTTCCAGGACAGCTCCCTACGAGCAGTACTTC	CASSSRTAPYEQYF
TRBD1	few	TRBJ2-7	TRBV9	TGTGCCAGCAGCGTAGGTGGGACAGGGGCCGAGCAGTACTTC	CASSVGGTGAEQYF
-	-	TRBJ2-5	TRBV2	TGTGCCAGCAGTGATGCGGTCAGGGTACAAGAGACCCAGTACTTC	CASSDAVRVQETQYF
TRBD1	-	TRBJ2-7	TRBV27	TGTGCCAGCAGTTTGAGGGACAGTGTCTACGAGCAGTACTTC	CASSLRDSVYEQYF
-	-	TRBJ1-1	TRBV5-1	TGCGCCAGCAGCGCCCCCGCGGACACTGAAGCTTTCTTT	CASSAPADTEAFF
-	-	TRBJ2-7	TRBV29-1	TGCAGCGGGGGGCGCCGGGACGAGCAGTACTTC	CSGGRRDEQYF
-	-	TRBJ2-1	TRBV5-1	TGCGCCAGCAGCTTGAGGCCCCTGGGAGGTGAGCAGTTCTTC	CASSLRPLGGEQFF
-	-	TRBJ2-3	TRBV27	TGTGCCAGCAGTTTATTGTTGGGTCAGGGGGGGACAGATACGCAGTATTTT	CASSLLLGQGGTDTQYF
TRBD2	-	TRBJ2-2	TRBV7-3	TGTGCCAGCAGCTTAACTATGGCTAGCGGTAACACCGGGGAGCTGTTTTTT	CASSLTMASGNTGELFF
TRBD2	-	TRBJ2-1	TRBV4-1	TGCGCCAGCAGCCTCTCCGGGACTAGCGGCTACAATGAGCAGTTCTTC	CASSLSGTSGYNEQFF
-	-	TRBJ1-5	TRBV4-1	TGCGCCAGCAGCCAAGATCGGTCGCAGGGCGGAAGCAATCAGCCCCAGCATTTT	CASSQDRSQGGSNQPQHF
-	-	TRBJ1-2	TRBV27	TGTGCCAGCAGTTTATCCTCATTTAGCGCCCTTAGGGGCTACACCTTC	CASSLSSFSALRGYTF
-	-	TRBJ1-5	TRBV27	TGTGCCAGCAGTTCCACAGGGTACGTTCAGCCCCAGCATTTT	CASSSTGYVQPQHF